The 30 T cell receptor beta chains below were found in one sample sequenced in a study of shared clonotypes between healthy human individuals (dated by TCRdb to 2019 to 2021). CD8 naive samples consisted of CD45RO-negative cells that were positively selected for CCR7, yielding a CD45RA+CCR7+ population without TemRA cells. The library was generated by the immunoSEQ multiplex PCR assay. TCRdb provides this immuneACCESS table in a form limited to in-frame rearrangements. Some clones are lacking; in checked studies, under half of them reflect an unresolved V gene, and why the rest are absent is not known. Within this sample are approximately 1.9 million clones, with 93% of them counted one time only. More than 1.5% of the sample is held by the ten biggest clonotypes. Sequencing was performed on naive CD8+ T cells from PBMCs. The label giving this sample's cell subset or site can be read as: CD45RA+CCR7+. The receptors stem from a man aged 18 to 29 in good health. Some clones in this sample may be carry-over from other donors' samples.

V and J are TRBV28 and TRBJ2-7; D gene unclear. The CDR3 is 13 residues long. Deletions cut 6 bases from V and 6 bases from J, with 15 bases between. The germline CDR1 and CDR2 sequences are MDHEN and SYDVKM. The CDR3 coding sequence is TGTGCCAGCAGCTCGACCCAGGTTCGCGAGCAGTACTTC. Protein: CASSSTQVREQYF.

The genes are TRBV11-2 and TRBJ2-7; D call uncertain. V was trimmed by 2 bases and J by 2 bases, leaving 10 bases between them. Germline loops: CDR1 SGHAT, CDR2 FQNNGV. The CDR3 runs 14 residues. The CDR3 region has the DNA TGTGCCAGCAGCTTATTGGCAGGAGCCTACGAGCAGTACTTC. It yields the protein CASSLLAGAYEQYF.

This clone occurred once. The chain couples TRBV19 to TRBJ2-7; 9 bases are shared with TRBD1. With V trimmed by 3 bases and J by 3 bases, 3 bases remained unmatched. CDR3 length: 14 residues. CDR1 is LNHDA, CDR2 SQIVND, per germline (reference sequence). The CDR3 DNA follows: TGTGCCAGTAGTATGGGACAGGGACTCTACGAGCAGTACTTC. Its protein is CASSMGQGLYEQYF.

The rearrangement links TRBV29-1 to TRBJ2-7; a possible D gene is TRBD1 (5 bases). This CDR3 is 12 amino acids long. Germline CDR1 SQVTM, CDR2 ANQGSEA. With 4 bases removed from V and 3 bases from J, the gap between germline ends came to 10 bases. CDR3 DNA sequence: TGCAGCGTTGGTGGGGCCGACTACGAGCAGTACTTC. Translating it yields CSVGGADYEQYF.

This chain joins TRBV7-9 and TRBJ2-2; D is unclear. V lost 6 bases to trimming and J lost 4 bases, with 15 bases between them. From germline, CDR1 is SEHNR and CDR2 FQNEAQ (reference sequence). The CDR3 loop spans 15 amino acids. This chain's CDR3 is CASSSRPPATGELFF. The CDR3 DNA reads TGTGCCAGCAGTTCTCGACCTCCGGCCACCGGGGAGCTGTTTTTT.

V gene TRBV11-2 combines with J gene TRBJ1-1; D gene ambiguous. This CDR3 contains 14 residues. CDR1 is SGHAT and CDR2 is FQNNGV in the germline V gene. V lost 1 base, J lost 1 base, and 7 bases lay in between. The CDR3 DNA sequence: TGTGCCAGCAGCTTAGGTCCGACGAACACTGAAGCTTTCTTT. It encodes CASSLGPTNTEAFF. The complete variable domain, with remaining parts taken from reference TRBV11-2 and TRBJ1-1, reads EAGVAQSPRYKIIEKRQSVAFWCNPISGHATLYWYQQILGQGPKLLIQFQNNGVVDDSQLPKDRFSAERLKGVDSTLKIQPAKLEDSAVYLCASSLGPTNTEAFFGQGTRLTVV.

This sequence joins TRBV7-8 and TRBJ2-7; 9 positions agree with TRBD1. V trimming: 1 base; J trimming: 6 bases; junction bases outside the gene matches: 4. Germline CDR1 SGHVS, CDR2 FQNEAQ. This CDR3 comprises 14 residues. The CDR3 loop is CASSLGTGGTEQYF. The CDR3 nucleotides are TGTGCCAGCAGCTTAGGTACAGGGGGCACCGAGCAGTACTTC.

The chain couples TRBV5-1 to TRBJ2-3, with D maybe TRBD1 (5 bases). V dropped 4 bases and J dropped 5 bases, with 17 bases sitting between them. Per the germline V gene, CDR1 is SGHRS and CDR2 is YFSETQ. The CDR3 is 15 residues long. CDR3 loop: CASSPEGWQGDTQYF. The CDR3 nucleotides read TGCGCCAGCAGCCCCGAAGGATGGCAGGGAGATACGCAGTATTTT.

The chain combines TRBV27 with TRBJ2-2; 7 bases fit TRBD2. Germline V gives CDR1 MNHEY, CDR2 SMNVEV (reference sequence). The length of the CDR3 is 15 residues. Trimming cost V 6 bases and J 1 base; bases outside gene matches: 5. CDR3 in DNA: TGTGCCAGCAGACCGGGACTAAAGAACACCGGGGAGCTGTTTTTT. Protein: CASRPGLKNTGELFF.

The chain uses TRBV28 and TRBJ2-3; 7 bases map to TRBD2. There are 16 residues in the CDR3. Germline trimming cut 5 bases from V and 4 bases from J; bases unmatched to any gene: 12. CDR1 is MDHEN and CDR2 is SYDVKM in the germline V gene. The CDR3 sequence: CASSGTIAGFADTQYF. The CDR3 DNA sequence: TGTGCCAGCAGTGGCACTATAGCGGGTTTCGCAGATACGCAGTATTTT.

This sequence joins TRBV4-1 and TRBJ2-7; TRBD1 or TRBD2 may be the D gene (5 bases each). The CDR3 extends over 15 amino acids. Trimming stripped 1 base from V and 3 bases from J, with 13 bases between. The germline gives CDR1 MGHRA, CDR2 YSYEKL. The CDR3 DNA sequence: TGCGCCAGCAGCCAAGCTGGGGGTCTCCTCTACGAGCAGTACTTC. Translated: CASSQAGGLLYEQYF.

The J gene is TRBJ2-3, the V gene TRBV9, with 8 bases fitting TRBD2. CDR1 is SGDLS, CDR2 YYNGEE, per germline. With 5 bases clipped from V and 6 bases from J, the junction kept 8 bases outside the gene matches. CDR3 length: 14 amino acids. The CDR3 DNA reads TGTGCCAGCAGTGCCGGGACTAGACCGGATACGCAGTATTTT. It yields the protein CASSAGTRPDTQYF.

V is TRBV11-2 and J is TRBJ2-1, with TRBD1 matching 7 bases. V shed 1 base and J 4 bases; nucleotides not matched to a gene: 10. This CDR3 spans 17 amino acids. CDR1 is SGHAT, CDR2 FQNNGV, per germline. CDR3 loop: CASSLVGSGQRYNEQFF. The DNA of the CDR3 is TGTGCCAGCAGCTTAGTAGGGTCGGGACAGAGATACAATGAGCAGTTCTTC.

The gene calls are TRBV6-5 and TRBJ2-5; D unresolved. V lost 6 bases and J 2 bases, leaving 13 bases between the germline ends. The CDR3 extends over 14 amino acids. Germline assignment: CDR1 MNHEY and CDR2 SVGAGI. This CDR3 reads CASREDGFQETQYF. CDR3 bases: TGTGCCAGCAGAGAAGACGGATTTCAAGAGACCCAGTACTTC.

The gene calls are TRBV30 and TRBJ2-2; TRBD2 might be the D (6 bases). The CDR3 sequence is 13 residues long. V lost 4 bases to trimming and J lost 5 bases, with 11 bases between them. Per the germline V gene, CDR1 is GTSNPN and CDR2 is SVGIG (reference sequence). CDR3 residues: CAWTYGGTGELFF. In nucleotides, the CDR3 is TGTGCCTGGACCTACGGGGGAACCGGGGAGCTGTTTTTT.

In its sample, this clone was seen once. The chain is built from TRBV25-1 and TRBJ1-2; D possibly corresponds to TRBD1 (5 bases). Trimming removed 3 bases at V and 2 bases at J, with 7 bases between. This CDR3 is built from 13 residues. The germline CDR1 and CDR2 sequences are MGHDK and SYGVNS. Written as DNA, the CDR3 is TGTGCCAGCAGTGATCGGGGGAACTATGGCTACACCTTC. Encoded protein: CASSDRGNYGYTF.

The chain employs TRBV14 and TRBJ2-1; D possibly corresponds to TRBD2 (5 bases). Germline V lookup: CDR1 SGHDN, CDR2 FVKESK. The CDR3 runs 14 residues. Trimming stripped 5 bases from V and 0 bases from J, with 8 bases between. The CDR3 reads CASSAEGSYNEQFF. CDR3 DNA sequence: TGTGCCAGCAGCGCCGAGGGCTCCTACAATGAGCAGTTCTTC.

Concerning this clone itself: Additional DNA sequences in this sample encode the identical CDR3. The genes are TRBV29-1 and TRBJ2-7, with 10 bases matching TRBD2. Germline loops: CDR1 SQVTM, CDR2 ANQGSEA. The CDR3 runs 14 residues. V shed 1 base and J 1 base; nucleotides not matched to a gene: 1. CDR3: CSVEGLAGSYEQYF. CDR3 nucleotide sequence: TGCAGCGTTGAAGGACTAGCGGGTTCCTACGAGCAGTACTTC.

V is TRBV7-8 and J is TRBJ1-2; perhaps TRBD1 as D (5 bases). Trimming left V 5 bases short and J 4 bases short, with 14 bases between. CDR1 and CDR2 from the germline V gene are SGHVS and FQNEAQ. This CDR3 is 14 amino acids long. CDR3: CASSMGGGTYGYTF. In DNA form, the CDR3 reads TGTGCCAGCAGCATGGGCGGGGGGACCTATGGCTACACCTTC. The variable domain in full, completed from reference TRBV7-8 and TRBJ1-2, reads GAGVSQSPRYKVAKRGQDVALRCDPISGHVSLFWYQQALGQGPEFLTYFQNEAQLDKSGLPSDRFFAERPEGSVSTLKIQRTQQEDSAVYLCASSMGGGTYGYTFGSGTRLTVV.

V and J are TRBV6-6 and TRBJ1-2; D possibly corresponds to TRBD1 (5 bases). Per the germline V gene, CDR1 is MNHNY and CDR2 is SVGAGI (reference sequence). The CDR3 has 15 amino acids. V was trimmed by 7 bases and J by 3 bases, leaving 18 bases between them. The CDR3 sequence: CASTPSDWGDYGYTF. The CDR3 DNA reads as TGTGCCAGCACCCCCTCCGATTGGGGGGACTATGGCTACACCTTC.

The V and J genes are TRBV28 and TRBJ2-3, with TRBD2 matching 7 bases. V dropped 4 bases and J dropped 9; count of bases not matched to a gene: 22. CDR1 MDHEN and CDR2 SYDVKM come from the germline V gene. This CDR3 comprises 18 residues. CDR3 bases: TGTGCCAGCAGTTCGTCCCGCGGGGGATTCGGGGCGCGGTTAACGCAGTATTTT. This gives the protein CASSSSRGGFGARLTQYF.

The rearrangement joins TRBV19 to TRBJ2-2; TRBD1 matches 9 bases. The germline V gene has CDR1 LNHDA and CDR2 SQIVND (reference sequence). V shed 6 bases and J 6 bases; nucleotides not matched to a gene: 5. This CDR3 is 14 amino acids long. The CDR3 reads CASSWTGDAGELFF. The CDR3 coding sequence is TGTGCCAGTAGCTGGACAGGGGATGCCGGGGAGCTGTTTTTT.

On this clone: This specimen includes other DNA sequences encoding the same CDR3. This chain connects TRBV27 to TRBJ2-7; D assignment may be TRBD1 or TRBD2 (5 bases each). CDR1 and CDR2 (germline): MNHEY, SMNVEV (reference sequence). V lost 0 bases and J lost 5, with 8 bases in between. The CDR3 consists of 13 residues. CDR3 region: CASSLSRGNEQYF. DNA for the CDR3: TGTGCCAGCAGTTTATCGAGGGGAAACGAGCAGTACTTC.

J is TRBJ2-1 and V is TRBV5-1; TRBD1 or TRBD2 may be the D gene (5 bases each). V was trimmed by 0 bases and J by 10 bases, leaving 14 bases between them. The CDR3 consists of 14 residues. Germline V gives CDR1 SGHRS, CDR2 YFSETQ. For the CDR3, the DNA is TGCGCCAGCAGCTTGGTAGGGACGCAGGAAGAGCAGTTCTTC. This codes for CASSLVGTQEEQFF.

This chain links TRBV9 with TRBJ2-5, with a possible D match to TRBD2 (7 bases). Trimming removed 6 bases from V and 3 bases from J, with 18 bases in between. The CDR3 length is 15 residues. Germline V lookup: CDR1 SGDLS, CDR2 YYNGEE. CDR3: CASTQGRLAEETQYF. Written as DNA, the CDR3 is TGTGCCAGCACGCAGGGGCGGCTAGCGGAAGAGACCCAGTACTTC.

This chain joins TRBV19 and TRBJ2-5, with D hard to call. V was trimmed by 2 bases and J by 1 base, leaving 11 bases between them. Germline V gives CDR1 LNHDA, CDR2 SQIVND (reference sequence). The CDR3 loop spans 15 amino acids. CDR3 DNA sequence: TGTGCCAGTAGTATAAGGTTCGGCAGCCAAGAGACCCAGTACTTC. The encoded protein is CASSIRFGSQETQYF.

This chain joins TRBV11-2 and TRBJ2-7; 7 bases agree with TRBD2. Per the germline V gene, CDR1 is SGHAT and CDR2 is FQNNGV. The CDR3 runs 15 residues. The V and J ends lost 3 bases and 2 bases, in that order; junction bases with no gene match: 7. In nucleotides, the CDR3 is TGTGCCAGCAGCTTTAGCCTAGCGGAAGCCTACGAGCAGTACTTC. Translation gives CASSFSLAEAYEQYF.

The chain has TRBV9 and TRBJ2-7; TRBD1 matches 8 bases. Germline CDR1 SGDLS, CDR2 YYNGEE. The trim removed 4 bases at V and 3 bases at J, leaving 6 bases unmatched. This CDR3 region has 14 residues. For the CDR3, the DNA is TGTGCCAGCAGCCCCGACAGGGGAGGCTACGAGCAGTACTTC. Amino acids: CASSPDRGGYEQYF.

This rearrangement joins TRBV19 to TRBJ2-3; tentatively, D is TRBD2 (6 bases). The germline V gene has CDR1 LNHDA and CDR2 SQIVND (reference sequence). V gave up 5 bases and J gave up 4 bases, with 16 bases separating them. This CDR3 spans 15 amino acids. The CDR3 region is CASSVDTRGSDTQYF. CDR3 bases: TGTGCCAGTAGTGTCGATACCCGGGGGTCAGATACGCAGTATTTT.

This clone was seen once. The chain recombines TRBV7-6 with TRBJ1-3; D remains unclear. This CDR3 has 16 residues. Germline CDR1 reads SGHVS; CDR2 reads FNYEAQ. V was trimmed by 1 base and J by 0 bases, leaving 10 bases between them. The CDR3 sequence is CASSLETRYSGNTIYF. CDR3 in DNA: TGTGCCAGCAGCTTAGAGACGCGGTACTCTGGAAACACCATATATTTT.